The 9 T cell receptor beta chains given below trace back to one sample, sequenced in a study of blood T cell repertoires in COVID-19. Libraries were prepared by immunoSEQ multiplex PCR; TCRdb keeps only in-frame clonotypes and omits some of them. The table has about 280,000 clones, 82% seen once. The sequenced material came from PBMCs or T cells enriched from blood (not recorded which). Receptor source: a man aged 35 to 55 who had been exposed to COVID-19.

This clone was seen only a few times. This chain connects TRBV5-6 to TRBJ1-2; D gene ambiguous. V was shortened by 3 bases and J by 2 bases, with 11 bases between the two germline ends. Germline V CDR1 and CDR2: SGHDT, YYEEEE. The CDR3 has 14 residues. The CDR3 bases are TGTGCCAGCAGCTCCGTGAGGAGAAACTATGGCTACACCTTC. Encoded protein: CASSSVRRNYGYTF.

This clone showed up just a few times. The chain recombines TRBV19 with TRBJ1-4, with D perhaps TRBD1 (6 bases). From germline, CDR1 is LNHDA and CDR2 SQIVND (reference sequence). The CDR3 is 17 residues long. The V gene lost 5 bases and the J gene lost 4 bases, with 20 bases spanning the gap. The CDR3 spells CASSPSQGRTVNEKLFF. As DNA, the CDR3 is TGTGCCAGTAGTCCGAGTCAGGGTAGGACAGTTAATGAAAAACTGTTTTTT.

The chain carries TRBV5-1 and TRBJ2-1, with 11 nucleotides matching TRBD2. Germline assignment: CDR1 SGHRS and CDR2 YFSETQ. This CDR3 has 14 residues. With 7 bases clipped from V and 7 bases from J, the junction kept 7 bases outside the gene matches. CDR3 bases: TGCGCCAGCGCTTTAGCGGGAGGGACGAATGAGCAGTTCTTC. Translation: CASALAGGTNEQFF.

The chain carries TRBV21-1 and TRBJ2-5; TRBD1 is the table's D call, not checked against the DNA. TRBV21-1 is a pseudogene. The CDR3 is 14 residues long. Here the CDR3 reads CASSPGQVTFGQYF. Written as DNA, the CDR3 is TGTGCCAGCAGCCCCGGACAGGTGACATTTGGCCAGTACTTC.

This clone was observed a single time. The rearrangement joins TRBV9 to TRBJ1-3, with 10 positions matching TRBD1. V gave up 0 bases and J gave up 13 bases; unmatched junction bases: 13. The germline V gene has CDR1 SGDLS and CDR2 YYNGEE. This CDR3 comprises 16 residues. The CDR3 reads CASSVDWRDRGSGIYF. The CDR3 DNA follows: TGTGCCAGCAGCGTAGATTGGCGGGACAGGGGTTCCGGGATATATTTT.

This chain connects TRBV5-4 to TRBJ2-2, with 9 bases matching TRBD2. V trimming: 0 bases; J trimming: 3 bases; junction bases outside the gene matches: 9. Per the germline V gene, CDR1 is SGHNT and CDR2 is YYREEE (reference sequence). CDR3 length: 18 amino acids. The CDR3 sequence is CASSLVTSGILYTGELFF. The CDR3 DNA sequence: TGTGCCAGCAGCTTGGTGACTAGCGGAATTCTCTACACCGGGGAGCTGTTTTTT.

CDR3 residues: CASSLGLSGGETQYF. The CDR3 bases are TGTGCCAGCAGCTTGGGCCTCAGTGGCGGAGAGACCCAGTACTTC. The chain is built from TRBV5-8 and TRBJ2-5, with D hard to call. The CDR3 is 15 amino acids. The V end lost 0 bases, the J end lost 4 bases, and 13 bases lay between the germline ends. Germline-derived CDR1 and CDR2 are SGHTS and YDEGEE.

CDR3 bases: TGCGCCAGCCGCGGGGCGGACACTGAAGCTTTCTTT. Translated: CASRGADTEAFF. The chain joins TRBV5-1 to TRBJ1-1, with D perhaps matching TRBD1 (5 bases). Germline CDR1 and CDR2: SGHRS and YFSETQ. The germline V and J ends were trimmed by 7 bases and 3 bases, with 10 bases remaining between them. The CDR3 has 12 amino acids.

CDR3 loop: CASRTSGIWFF. For the CDR3, the DNA is TGTGCCAGCAGGACTAGCGGGATCTGGTTCTTC. The V and J genes are TRBV12-3 or TRBV12-4 and TRBJ2-1; 11 bases are shared with TRBD2. The length of the CDR3 is 11 residues. After removal of 6 bases from V and 15 bases from J, the junction contained 4 bases not matched to a gene.